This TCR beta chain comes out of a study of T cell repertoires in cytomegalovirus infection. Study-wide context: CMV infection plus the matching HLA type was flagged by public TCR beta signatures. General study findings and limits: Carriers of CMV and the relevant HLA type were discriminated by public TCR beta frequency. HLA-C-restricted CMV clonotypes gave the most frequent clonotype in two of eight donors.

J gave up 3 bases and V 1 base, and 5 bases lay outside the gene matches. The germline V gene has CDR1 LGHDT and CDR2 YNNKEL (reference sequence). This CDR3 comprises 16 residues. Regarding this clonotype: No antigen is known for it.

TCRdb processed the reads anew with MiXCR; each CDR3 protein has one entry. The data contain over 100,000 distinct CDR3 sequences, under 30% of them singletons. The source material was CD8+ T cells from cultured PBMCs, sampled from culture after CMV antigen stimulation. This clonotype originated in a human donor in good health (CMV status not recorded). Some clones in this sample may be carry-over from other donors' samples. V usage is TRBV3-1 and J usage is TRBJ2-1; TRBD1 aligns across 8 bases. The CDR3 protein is CASSQGRTGNYNEQFF. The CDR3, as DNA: TGTGCCAGCAGCCAAGGAAGGACAGGGAACTACAATGAGCAGTTCTTC.